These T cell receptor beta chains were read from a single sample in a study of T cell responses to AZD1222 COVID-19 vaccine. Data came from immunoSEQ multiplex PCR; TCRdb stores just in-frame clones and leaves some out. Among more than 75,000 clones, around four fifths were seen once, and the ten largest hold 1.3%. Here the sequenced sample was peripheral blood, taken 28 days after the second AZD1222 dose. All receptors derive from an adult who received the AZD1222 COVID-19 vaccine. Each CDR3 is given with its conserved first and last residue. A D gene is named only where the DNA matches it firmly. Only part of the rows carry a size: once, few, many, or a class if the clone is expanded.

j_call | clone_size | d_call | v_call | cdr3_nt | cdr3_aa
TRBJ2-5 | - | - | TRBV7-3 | TGTGCCAGCAGCTTTGGGCAAGAGACCCAGTACTTC | CASSFGQETQYF
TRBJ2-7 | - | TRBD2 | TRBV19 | TGTGCCAGTAGTAAAAGGACTAGCGGGAGCAAGATTCAGTACTTC | CASSKRTSGSKIQYF
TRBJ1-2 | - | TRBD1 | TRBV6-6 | TGTGCCAGCAGTCTTTCTGGGACAGGGGCTTCCCGAGACTATGGCTACACCTTC | CASSLSGTGASRDYGYTF
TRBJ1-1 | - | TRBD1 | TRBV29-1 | TGCAGCGTTGGTGGACAGGGCACTGAAGCTTTCTTT | CSVGGQGTEAFF
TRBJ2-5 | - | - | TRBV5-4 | TGTGCCAGCAGCTTGGTTAGAGAAGAGACCCAGTACTTC | CASSLVREETQYF
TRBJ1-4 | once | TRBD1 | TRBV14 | TGTGCCAGCAGCCAAGGTGGTGTCGGGCAGGGGGCAAAAAAACTGTTTTTT | CASSQGGVGQGAKKLFF
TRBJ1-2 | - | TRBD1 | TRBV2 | TGTGCCAGCAGTGAAGCGCCGACAGGGGTCGGCTACACCTTC | CASSEAPTGVGYTF
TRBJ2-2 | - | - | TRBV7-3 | TGTGCCAGCAGCCTTTCGCAGGGAAACGGGGAGCTGTTTTTT | CASSLSQGNGELFF
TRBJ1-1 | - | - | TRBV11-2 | TGTGCCAGCAGACTCGGGACACTCGAAGCTTTCTTT | CASRLGTLEAFF
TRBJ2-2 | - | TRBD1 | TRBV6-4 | TGTGCCAGCAGTGACTGGGACAGGGGGCGCGCCGGGGAGCTGTTTTTT | CASSDWDRGRAGELFF
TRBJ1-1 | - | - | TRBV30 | TGTGCCTGGAGTGTACCGCGCCGTGAAGCTTTCTTT | CAWSVPRREAFF
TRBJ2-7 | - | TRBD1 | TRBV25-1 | TGTGCCAGCAGTGAAATTACAGGGGCAGGCGAGCAGTACTTC | CASSEITGAGEQYF
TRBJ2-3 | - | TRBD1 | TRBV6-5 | TGTGCCAGCAGTTTACAGGGGGGTCTCACAGATACGCAGTATTTT | CASSLQGGLTDTQYF
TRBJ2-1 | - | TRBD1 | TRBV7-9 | TGTGCCAGCAGCGACGGGACAGTGTACAATGAGCAGTTCTTC | CASSDGTVYNEQFF
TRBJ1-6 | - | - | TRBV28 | TGTGCCAGCAGTTTAGCCAGCTCCTATAATTCACCCCTCCACTTT | CASSLASSYNSPLHF
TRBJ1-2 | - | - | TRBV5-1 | TGCGCCAGCAGCACTGAAGATAACTATGGCTACACCTTC | CASSTEDNYGYTF
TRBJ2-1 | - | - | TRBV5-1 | TGCGCCAGCAGCTTGGGGAGGGGGAGGGACAATGAGCAGTTCTTC | CASSLGRGRDNEQFF
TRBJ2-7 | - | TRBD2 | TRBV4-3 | TGCGCCAGCAGCCCCTCTAGCGGCGCCTACGAGCAGTACTTC | CASSPSSGAYEQYF
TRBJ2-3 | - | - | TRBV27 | TGTGCCAGCAGTTACCGGGACTGGGGCACAGATACGCAGTATTTT | CASSYRDWGTDTQYF
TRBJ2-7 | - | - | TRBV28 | TGTGCCAGCACAACCTATCGGGACATCATGCGGGAGCCCTCCTACGAGCAGTACTTC | CASTTYRDIMREPSYEQYF
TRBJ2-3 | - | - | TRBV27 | TGTGCCAGCAGTTCCTCAGGGGATACGCAGTATTTT | CASSSSGDTQYF
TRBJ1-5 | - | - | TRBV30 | TGTGCCTGGAGTGTCTACAGGGATCGTAATCAGCCCCAGCATTTT | CAWSVYRDRNQPQHF
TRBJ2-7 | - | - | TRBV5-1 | TGCGCCAGCAGCCTCTCCGACGGCTCCTACGAGCAGTACTTC | CASSLSDGSYEQYF
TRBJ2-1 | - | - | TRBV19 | TGTGCCAGTAGTATAACCCGCACTACGGATGAGCAGTTCTTC | CASSITRTTDEQFF
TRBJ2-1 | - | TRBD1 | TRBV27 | TGTGCCAGCAGTGCCGGGACAGGGTACAATGAGCAGTTCTTC | CASSAGTGYNEQFF
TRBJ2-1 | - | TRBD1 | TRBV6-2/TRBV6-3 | TGTGCCAGCAGTGAGCCCCCCGGGACAGGGACTCTGAATGAGCAGTTCTTC | CASSEPPGTGTLNEQFF
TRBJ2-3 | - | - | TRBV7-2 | TGTGCCAGCAGCTTAGCTAAGGGGGGGACTTTCCTCAGTACAGATACGCAGTATTTT | CASSLAKGGTFLSTDTQYF
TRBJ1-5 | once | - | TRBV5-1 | TGCGCCAGCAGCGTGGAAGGGAATCAGCCCCAGCATTTT | CASSVEGNQPQHF
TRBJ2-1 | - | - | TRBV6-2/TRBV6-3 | TGTGCCAGCAGTTATGACAGCTCCTACAATGAGCAGTTCTTC | CASSYDSSYNEQFF
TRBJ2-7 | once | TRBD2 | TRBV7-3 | TGTGCCAGCAGCTTGGCGGGAGGGCCAGCGGGGGAGCAGTACTTC | CASSLAGGPAGEQYF
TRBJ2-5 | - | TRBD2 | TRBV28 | TGTGCCAGCAGTCCCAGCGGGAGAGGCAGAGAGACCCAGTACTTC | CASSPSGRGRETQYF
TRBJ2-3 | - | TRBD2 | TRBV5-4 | TGTGCCAGCAGCTTCAGACTAGCGGGAAACACAGATACGCAGTATTTT | CASSFRLAGNTDTQYF
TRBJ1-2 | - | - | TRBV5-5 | TGTGCCAGCAGCAGTGACACGGGGCAGGTCTATGGCTACACCTTC | CASSSDTGQVYGYTF
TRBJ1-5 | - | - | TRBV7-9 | TGTGCCAGCAGCTTAGGACACGGCAATCAGCCCCAGCATTTT | CASSLGHGNQPQHF
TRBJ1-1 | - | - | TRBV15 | TGTGCCACCAGCAGAGATCAGTATCGGACTGAAGCTTTCTTT | CATSRDQYRTEAFF
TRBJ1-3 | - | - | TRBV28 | TGTGCCAGCAGTTTAGGGAGGGCTGGAAACACCATATATTTT | CASSLGRAGNTIYF
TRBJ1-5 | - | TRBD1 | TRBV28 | TGTGCCAGCAGTCTCCTGGGACAGCAGCCCCAGCATTTT | CASSLLGQQPQHF
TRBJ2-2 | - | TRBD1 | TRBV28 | TGTGCCAGCAGTTTATCGGGACAGGGCAGCACCGGGGAGCTGTTTTTT | CASSLSGQGSTGELFF
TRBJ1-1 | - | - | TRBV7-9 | TGTGCCAGCAGCTTAGCTCTGGGGATGAACACTGAAGCTTTCTTT | CASSLALGMNTEAFF
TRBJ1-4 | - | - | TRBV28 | TGTGCCAGCAGGAAACAGGGTATCTGGGAAAAACTGTTTTTT | CASRKQGIWEKLFF
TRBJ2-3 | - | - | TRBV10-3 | TGTGCCATCAGTGCCGGGAGTTATACAGATACGCAGTATTTT | CAISAGSYTDTQYF
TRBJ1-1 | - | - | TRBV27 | TGTGCCAGCAGTTTAGAAGTGAACACTGAAGCTTTCTTT | CASSLEVNTEAFF
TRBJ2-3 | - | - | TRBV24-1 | TGTGCCACCAGGGCGACCGGTACGGGGGATACGCAGTATTTT | CATRATGTGDTQYF
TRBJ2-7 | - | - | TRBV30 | TGTGCCTGGGCTAGACAGTTACACGAGCAGTACTTC | CAWARQLHEQYF
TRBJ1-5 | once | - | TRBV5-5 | TGTGCCAGCAGCTTGGTTCCGGGGGCGAGTGGAAATCAGCCCCAGCATTTT | CASSLVPGASGNQPQHF
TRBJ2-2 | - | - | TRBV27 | TGTGCCAGCAGTATCTACAAGAACACCGGGGAGCTGTTTTTT | CASSIYKNTGELFF
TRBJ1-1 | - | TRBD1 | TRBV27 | TGTGCCAGCAGGCGACAGGGGGGCACTGAAGCTTTCTTT | CASRRQGGTEAFF
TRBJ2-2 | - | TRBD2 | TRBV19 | TGTGCCAGTAGTATAGCACTAGCGGGAGGGCCGTTGGGCGGGGAGCTGTTTTTT | CASSIALAGGPLGGELFF
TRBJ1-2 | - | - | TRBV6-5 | TGTGCCAGCGGAATTAGTGGTTCTAACTATGGCTACACCTTC | CASGISGSNYGYTF
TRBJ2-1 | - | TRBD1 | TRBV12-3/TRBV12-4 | TGTGCCAGCAGACGAGACAGGGCACAGTTCTTC | CASRRDRAQFF
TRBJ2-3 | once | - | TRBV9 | TGTGCCAGCAGCGTAGCCGGGGAAACAGATACGCAGTATTTT | CASSVAGETDTQYF
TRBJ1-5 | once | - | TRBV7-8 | TGTGCCAGCAGCTCCTTGTCCCGAGGAAGCAATCAGCCCCAGCATTTT | CASSSLSRGSNQPQHF
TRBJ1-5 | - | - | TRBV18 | TGTGCCAGCTCACCACCAGGAGGGAATAGCAATCAGCCCCAGCATTTT | CASSPPGGNSNQPQHF
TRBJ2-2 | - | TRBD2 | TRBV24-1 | TGTGCCACCAGTGATCCCAAGCGGGAGGGGGACACCGGGGAGCTGTTTTTT | CATSDPKREGDTGELFF